These 11 T cell receptor beta chains came from one sample sequenced in a study of cytomegalovirus exposure and HLA in healthy donors. Researchers ran the PCR with 60 Vbeta and 13 Jbeta primers. Sequencing was performed with immunoSEQ multiplex PCR; in TCRdb, only in-frame clones are kept and a portion is missing. Of 250,000 to 350,000 clones listed, approximately 90% are singletons. Sample: PBMCs. The receptors here all came from a man aged 40-49 years in good health and CMV-seropositive.

The chain is built from TRBV4-1 and TRBJ1-1; 11 bases fit TRBD1. The germline gives CDR1 MGHRA, CDR2 YSYEKL. The CDR3 has 16 residues. The V and J ends lost 3 bases and 8 bases, in that order; junction bases with no gene match: 11. The CDR3: CASSHGQGTGGLEAFF. CDR3 nucleotides: TGCGCCAGCAGCCACGGACAAGGGACAGGGGGTCTGGAAGCTTTCTTT.

V usage is TRBV5-1 and J usage is TRBJ2-3; 12 bases are shared with TRBD2. The CDR3 covers 15 residues. The junction had 6 bases not matched to a gene; V was cut back by 4 bases and J by 6 bases. Per the germline V gene, CDR1 is SGHRS and CDR2 is YFSETQ. CDR3 in DNA: TGCGCCAGCAGCCTTTTAGGGACTAGCGGGGATACGCAGTATTTT. As protein: CASSLLGTSGDTQYF.

This rearrangement joins TRBV29-1 to TRBJ1-2; the D is unclear. The CDR3 is 10 residues long. The germline V gene encodes CDR1 SQVTM and CDR2 ANQGSEA. Between the trimmed V and J ends, which lost 5 bases and 8 bases, there was a span of 9 bases. In DNA, the CDR3 is TGCAGCGTTTACCGAGGAGGCTACACCTTC. It yields the protein CSVYRGGYTF.

V is TRBV5-1 and J is TRBJ2-3, with 8 bases matching TRBD2. Trimming removed 5 bases from V and 4 bases from J; junction bases left unmatched: 15. Germline V lookup: CDR1 SGHRS, CDR2 YFSETQ. CDR3 length: 17 residues. The CDR3 coding sequence is TGCGCCAGCAGGATAAGTCTAGCGGGTCGAGCGGCAGATACGCAGTATTTT. As protein: CASRISLAGRAADTQYF.

The rearrangement links TRBV6-5 to TRBJ1-2, with D uncertain. Deletions cut 0 bases from V and 3 bases from J, with 5 bases between. Germline CDR1 is MNHEY and CDR2 is SVGAGI. The length of the CDR3 is 13 residues. The DNA of the CDR3 is TGTGCCAGCAGTTACTCCCAGTACTATGGCTACACCTTC. It encodes CASSYSQYYGYTF.

The V gene is TRBV18, the J gene TRBJ2-7; 7 nucleotides match TRBD2. The CDR3 length is 14 residues. Germline assignment: CDR1 KGHSH and CDR2 LQKENI. Trimming removed 3 bases from V and 1 base from J; junction bases left unmatched: 3. Here the CDR3 DNA reads TGTGCCAGCTCACCTGGACTAGGTTCCTACGAGCAGTACTTC. Amino acid sequence: CASSPGLGSYEQYF.

The CDR3 is CASSYLSRVYEQYF. CDR3 bases: TGTGCCAGCAGTTATCTGAGTAGAGTTTACGAGCAGTACTTC. This sequence joins TRBV6-5 and TRBJ2-7, with D hard to call. The germline V gene encodes CDR1 MNHEY and CDR2 SVGAGI. The CDR3 runs to 14 residues. Trimming took 3 bases from V and 4 from J, leaving 13 bases between them.

The chain is built from TRBV14 and TRBJ2-7; possible D gene TRBD1, 6 bases. The V end was cut by 1 base, the J end by 6 bases, with 16 bases between. This CDR3 is 15 amino acids long. CDR1 and CDR2 (germline): SGHDN, FVKESK. CDR3 bases: TGTGCCAGCAGCCAAGTCCAGGGGATGCGATCCGAGCAGTACTTC. This encodes CASSQVQGMRSEQYF.

The chain has TRBV5-4 and TRBJ2-5, with D tentatively TRBD1 (5 bases). Trimming took 3 bases from V and 7 from J, leaving 22 bases between them. Germline CDR1 and CDR2: SGHNT and YYREEE (reference sequence). This CDR3 has 16 amino acids. CDR3 loop: CASSSGRAKTYPTQYF. The CDR3 bases are TGTGCCAGCAGCTCGGGCAGGGCCAAAACTTATCCGACCCAGTACTTC.

The rearrangement joins TRBV2 to TRBJ2-7, with 9 bases matching TRBD1. After removal of 8 bases from V and 2 bases from J, the junction contained 10 bases not matched to a gene. The CDR3 consists of 15 residues. The germline V gene encodes CDR1 SNHLY and CDR2 FYNNEI. The CDR3 reads CASAPLGQGPYEQYF. The CDR3 DNA reads TGTGCCAGCGCCCCCTTGGGACAGGGTCCCTACGAGCAGTACTTC.

The CDR3 nucleotides read TGTGCCAGCAGTTTCCAGGGGATGACTAATGAAAAACTGTTTTTT. Its protein is CASSFQGMTNEKLFF. V usage is TRBV28 and J usage is TRBJ1-4, with a weak D call TRBD1 (6 bases). V lost 3 bases, J lost 2 bases, and 10 bases lay in between. The CDR3 runs to 15 residues. Germline V lookup: CDR1 MDHEN, CDR2 SYDVKM.